The present T cell receptor (beta chain) was sequenced within a study of blood T cell repertoires in COVID-19. There are 15 residues in the CDR3. J lost 2 bases, V lost 3 bases, and 4 bases had no gene match. Germline V gene data show CDR1 as LNHDA and CDR2 as SQIVND (reference sequence). Libraries were prepared by immunoSEQ multiplex PCR; TCRdb keeps only in-frame clonotypes and omits some of them. The table records around 200,000 clones, around 90% of them present only once. The material sequenced was peripheral blood. This sequence was found in a man in his forties or fifties with acute or convalescent COVID-19. The V and J genes are TRBV19 and TRBJ1-2, with 9 bases lining up with TRBD1. The CDR3 region is CASSIPGQGNYGYTF. DNA for the CDR3: TGTGCCAGTAGTATTCCGGGACAGGGCAACTATGGCTACACCTTC. Using reference TRBV19 and TRBJ1-2 for the parts outside the CDR3, the full variable domain is DGGITQSPKYLFRKEGQNVTLSCEQNLNHDAMYWYRQDPGQGLRLIYYSQIVNDFQKGDIAEGYSVSREKKESFPLTVTSAQKNPTAFYLCASSIPGQGNYGYTFGSGTRLTVV.